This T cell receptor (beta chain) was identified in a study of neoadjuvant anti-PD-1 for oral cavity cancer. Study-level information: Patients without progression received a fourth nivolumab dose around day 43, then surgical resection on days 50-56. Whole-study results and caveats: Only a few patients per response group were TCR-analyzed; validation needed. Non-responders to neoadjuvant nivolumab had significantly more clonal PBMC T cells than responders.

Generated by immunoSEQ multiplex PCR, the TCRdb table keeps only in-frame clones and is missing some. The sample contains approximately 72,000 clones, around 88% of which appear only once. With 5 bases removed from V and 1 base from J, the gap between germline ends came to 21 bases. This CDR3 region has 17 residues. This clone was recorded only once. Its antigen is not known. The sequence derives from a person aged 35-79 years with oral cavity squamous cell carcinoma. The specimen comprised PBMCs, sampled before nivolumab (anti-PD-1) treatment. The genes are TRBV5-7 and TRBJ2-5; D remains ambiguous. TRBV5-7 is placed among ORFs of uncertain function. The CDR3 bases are TGTGCCAGCAGGAAAGATAGGGCTGAGTGGGGCCAAGAGACCCAGTACTTC. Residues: CASRKDRAEWGQETQYF.